The 22 T cell receptor beta chains reported below all come from one sample, sequenced in a study of blood T cells in healthy people across ages. Combining a sample-barcoded 5' primer with a J-beta primer mix, a second PCR ran for roughly 6 to 11 cycles. TCRdb re-derived calls from the 5' RACE reads in MiXCR, one entry per CDR3 protein. This table has hundreds of thousands of distinct CDR3 sequences, roughly 21% appearing once. Sequencing used blood. These receptors originate from a man in his 70s in good health.

This rearrangement joins TRBV29-1 to TRBJ2-5; D might be TRBD2 (6 bases). Between the trimmed V and J ends, which lost 1 base and 2 bases, there was a span of 11 bases. CDR1 SQVTM and CDR2 ANQGSEA come from the germline V gene. The CDR3 loop spans 14 amino acids. CDR3 region: CSVEGAGTQETQYF. For the CDR3, the DNA is TGCAGCGTTGAAGGCGCAGGGACTCAAGAGACCCAGTACTTC.

This clonotype appeared a few times. The chain combines TRBV7-9 with TRBJ2-5; no clear D gene. Deletions cut 1 base from V and 11 bases from J, with 11 bases between. Germline CDR1 SEHNR, CDR2 FQNEAQ (reference sequence). The CDR3 contains 12 residues. CDR3 amino acids: CASSLVGVGQYF. The CDR3, as DNA: TGTGCCAGCAGCTTAGTAGGCGTTGGGCAGTACTTC.

This clonotype showed up just a few times. A much larger clone differs from this one at a single base, so this may be a read error. The rearrangement uses TRBV10-2 and TRBJ2-7; no clear D. The CDR3 is 15 amino acids. Germline V gives CDR1 WSHSY, CDR2 SAAADI. CDR3 sequence: CASSESTGPSYEQSF. The CDR3 DNA reads TGCGCCAGCAGTGAGTCTACCGGGCCGTCCTACGAGCAGTCCTTC.

The rearrangement links TRBV6-1 to TRBJ2-5, with 7 bases matching TRBD2. In germline, CDR1 is MNHNS, CDR2 SASEGT. The CDR3 runs 15 residues. The V and J ends lost 5 bases and 2 bases, in that order; junction bases with no gene match: 8. As DNA, the CDR3 is TGTGCCAGCAGTCCTCGGGGTAGCGGGCAAGAGACCCAGTACTTC. Protein product: CASSPRGSGQETQYF.

This clonotype was counted between two and nine times. CDR3 nucleotide sequence: TGTGCCAGCAGTCCCGCACAGGGAGCTATAGGAGAGACCCAGTACTTC. This gives the protein CASSPAQGAIGETQYF. The genes are TRBV12-3 or TRBV12-4 and TRBJ2-5; D is possibly TRBD1 (6 bases). V was clipped by 5 bases and J by 4 bases, with 20 bases between them. CDR3 size: 16 residues.

This clonotype was recorded at least ten times. J is TRBJ1-1 and V is TRBV29-1; a possible D gene is TRBD1 (6 bases). Germline V gene lookup returns CDR1 SQVTM and CDR2 ANQGSEA. Trimming stripped 5 bases from V and 6 bases from J, with 7 bases between. This CDR3 is built from 10 residues. The CDR3 sequence: CSVRQAEAFF. CDR3 sequence (DNA): TGCAGCGTTAGACAGGCTGAAGCTTTCTTT.

A word on this clonotype: A read error may be the cause here, since a much bigger clone is one base away. The chain employs TRBV5-1 and TRBJ2-5; unclear D gene. The end of the DNA fits TRBJ2-1 better, so the J call may be wrong. The CDR3 covers 11 residues. Germline V CDR1 and CDR2: SGHRS, YFSETQ. CDR3 bases: TGCGCCAGCAGCTTGAACGATGAGCAGTTCTTC. Amino acids: CASSLNDEQFF.

V usage is TRBV3-1 and J usage is TRBJ2-5; possible D gene TRBD2, 6 bases. Per germline, CDR1 LGHDT and CDR2 YNNKEL (reference sequence). The V end was cut by 4 bases, the J end by 3 bases, with 12 bases between. This CDR3 spans 14 amino acids. The CDR3 DNA is TGTGCCAGCAGCCCCCGGGACTCGGAAGAGACCCAGTACTTC. Its protein is CASSPRDSEETQYF.

The chain uses TRBV12-3 or TRBV12-4 and TRBJ2-1; perhaps TRBD2 as D (6 bases). V lost 8 bases and J lost 6, with 11 bases in between. The CDR3 has 12 residues. Here the CDR3 reads CASARGTNEQFF. CDR3 coding DNA: TGTGCCAGCGCCCGCGGGACCAATGAGCAGTTCTTC.

This clonotype was counted a few times. The V gene is TRBV24-1, the J gene TRBJ2-5; a weak D match, TRBD2 (5 bases). Germline-derived CDR1 and CDR2 are KGHDR and SFDVKD. CDR3 length: 18 residues. V was trimmed by 10 bases and J by 2 bases, leaving 28 bases between them. In nucleotides, the CDR3 is TGTGCCACGATTGAGAAGCCCGGGCCCACTGGAGGTCAAGAGACCCAGTACTTC. As protein: CATIEKPGPTGGQETQYF.

The gene calls are TRBV24-1 and TRBJ2-5, with 7 bases lining up with TRBD2. The DNA end lines up better with TRBJ2-1; the J call may be wrong. In germline, CDR1 is KGHDR, CDR2 SFDVKD. This CDR3 is built from 13 residues. As DNA, the CDR3 is TGTGCCACCAGTGAGGGGAGGGGCAATGAGCAGTTCTTC. It is translated as CATSEGRGNEQFF.

To note about this clonotype: A read error may be the cause here, since a much bigger clone is one base away. The rearrangement links TRBV15 to TRBJ2-7, with a weak D call TRBD1 (6 bases). The CDR3 loop spans 15 amino acids. From germline, CDR1 is LNHNV and CDR2 YYDKDF (reference sequence). Trimming removed 1 base from V and 3 bases from J, with 13 bases in between. This chain's CDR3 is CATSRGVAGDYEQYF. CDR3 in DNA: TGTGCCACCAGCAGAGGCGTGGCAGGGGACTACGAGCAGTACTTC. Based on the CDR3 plus reference TRBV15 and TRBJ2-7, the full variable domain is DAMVIQNPRYQVTQFGKPVTLSCSQTLNHNVMYWYQQKSSQAPKLLFHYYDKDFNNEADTPDNFQSRRPNTSFCFLDIRSPGLGDTAMYLCATSRGVAGDYEQYFGPGTRLTVT.

This clonotype has more than one count but fewer than ten. The chain is built from TRBV3-1 and TRBJ1-4; D may be TRBD1 (6 bases). The V and J ends lost 4 bases and 10 bases respectively, with 16 bases between them. This CDR3 is 14 amino acids long. Germline V gene sequence: CDR1 LGHDT, CDR2 YNNKEL (reference sequence). In DNA form, the CDR3 reads TGTGCCAGCAGCCCTAACGCAGGGGCCCGAAAACTGTTTTTT. It is translated as CASSPNAGARKLFF.

This clonotype occurred a few times. V and J are TRBV14 and TRBJ1-2; 7 bases are shared with TRBD1. The CDR3 extends over 13 amino acids. J was trimmed by 4 bases and V by 5 bases; bases with no gene match: 4. Germline V gene data show CDR1 as SGHDN and CDR2 as FVKESK. The CDR3 DNA follows: TGTGCCAGCAGCACGCGACAGGGCTATGGCTACACCTTC. It encodes CASSTRQGYGYTF.

The chain employs TRBV20-1 and TRBJ2-7, with 8 bases lining up with TRBD2. The CDR3 sequence is 15 residues long. In germline, CDR1 is DFQATT, CDR2 SNEGSKA (reference sequence). V lost 4 bases and J lost 6; bases outside the gene matches: 14. For the CDR3, the DNA is TGCAGTGCTAATTCCGGGAGGGGTCGGAATTCCGAGCAGTACTTC. This encodes CSANSGRGRNSEQYF.

This clonotype has just a few counts. J is TRBJ2-3 and V is TRBV20-1; D might be TRBD1 or TRBD2, each matching 6 bases. The CDR3 totals 16 residues. V lost 5 bases, J lost 3 bases, and 21 bases lay in between. The germline V gene has CDR1 DFQATT and CDR2 SNEGSKA (reference sequence). The CDR3 DNA follows: TGCAGTGCTCGGCAAAACCGTCAGGGGAGGACAGATACGCAGTATTTT. Protein product: CSARQNRQGRTDTQYF.

This clonotype was counted only a few times. V usage is TRBV28 and J usage is TRBJ1-2; D perhaps matches TRBD1 (6 bases). This CDR3 has 15 residues. Germline-derived CDR1 and CDR2 are MDHEN and SYDVKM. Trimming pared 2 bases from V and 2 bases from J, leaving 12 bases between. The CDR3: CASSLDPGANYGYTF. CDR3 nucleotides: TGTGCCAGCAGTTTAGATCCGGGGGCGAACTATGGCTACACCTTC.

This clonotype was picked up a small number of times. The chain couples TRBV12-3 or TRBV12-4 to TRBJ2-5; D could derive from TRBD1 or TRBD2 (5 bases each). The ends were cut back, 6 bases at V and 1 base at J, with 15 bases in the middle. The CDR3 runs to 15 residues. DNA of the CDR3: TGTGCCAGCAGCGTCTTATTGGGGGTCCAAGAGACCCAGTACTTC. It is translated as CASSVLLGVQETQYF.

The chain links TRBV25-1 to TRBJ1-2; a weak D match, TRBD1 (5 bases). The CDR3 is 13 amino acids. V was cut by 9 bases and J by 8 bases, with 19 bases left in between. Germline values: CDR1 MGHDK, CDR2 SYGVNS. The CDR3 bases are TGTGCCAGTCAAGACGGGGGGGAATTCGGCTACACCTTC. Encoded protein: CASQDGGEFGYTF.

A word on this clonotype: At one of its ends the junction is not consistent with the germline gene, which may arise from a read error. This chain uses TRBV5-6 with TRBJ2-3; the match to TRBD2 covers 9 bases. Germline V gene lookup returns CDR1 SGHDT and CDR2 YYEEEE. This CDR3 is 16 amino acids long. The CDR3 region has the DNA TGTGCCAGCAACTTGTGGCTAGCGGGGTACTTAGATACGCAGTATTTT. Protein: CASNLWLAGYLDTQYF.

The chain has TRBV6-6 and TRBJ1-4; possible D gene TRBD1, 6 bases. The CDR3 covers 15 residues. Germline assignment: CDR1 MNHNY and CDR2 SVGAGI (reference sequence). V dropped 5 bases and J dropped 2 bases, with 12 bases sitting between them. This CDR3 is CASSTTGITNEKLFF. CDR3 DNA sequence: TGTGCCAGCAGTACCACAGGGATCACTAATGAAAAACTGTTTTTT.

Worth noting for this clonotype: A read error may produce the germline difference seen at one junction end. This chain joins TRBV20-1 and TRBJ1-2; D is ambiguous. CDR1 DFQATT and CDR2 SNEGSKA come from the germline V gene (reference sequence). This CDR3 is built from 12 residues. The CDR3 region has the DNA TGCAGTGCTAGTTTGAGTGACTATGGCTACGCCTTC. It codes for CSASLSDYGYAF.